Below are 3 T cell receptor beta chains sequenced from a single sample in a study of human T cells and chemical hapten exposure. The time point denotes: patch test 3, about 24 weeks after DPC sensitization. Described treatment: therapeutic diphenylcyclopropenone sensitization with weekly scalp DPC. TCRdb used MiXCR to reprocess the RACE reads, holding one entry per CDR3 protein. The table lists 70,000 or so distinct CDR3 sequences, 11% of them singletons. The sequencing here drew on whole blood, taken in connection with sensitization to the hapten diphenylcyclopropenone (DPC). The source is a woman aged 50 to 65 with alopecia areata. Some clones in this sample may be carry-over from other donors' samples.

In this sample, this clonotype turned up many times. The chain uses TRBV4-1 and TRBJ2-3; D gene ambiguous. The V gene's germline CDR1 is MGHRA and CDR2 YSYEKL. This CDR3 has 13 residues. Trimming removed 2 bases at V and 6 bases at J, with 9 bases between. Written as DNA, the CDR3 is TGCGCCAGCAGCCAACGTTTCGGGGATACGCAGTATTTT. Translating it yields CASSQRFGDTQYF.

The chain joins TRBV20-1 to TRBJ2-3, with 7 bases aligning to TRBD1. The CDR3 consists of 17 residues. V was clipped by 0 bases and J by 2 bases; unmatched bases: 11. From germline, CDR1 is DFQATT and CDR2 SNEGSKA (reference sequence). The CDR3 sequence: CSARDPREGAITDTQYF. The CDR3 nucleotides read TGCAGTGCTAGAGATCCCCGAGAGGGGGCGATCACAGATACGCAGTATTTT.

The J gene is TRBJ1-2, the V gene TRBV28, with D perhaps TRBD1 (6 bases). The CDR3 length is 15 residues. The V and J ends lost 1 base and 6 bases respectively, with 15 bases between them. Looked up from germline, CDR1 is MDHEN and CDR2 is SYDVKM. The CDR3 reads CASSLSVTGTHGYTF. CDR3 in DNA: TGTGCCAGCAGTTTATCCGTAACAGGGACTCATGGCTACACCTTC.